Listed here are 29 T cell receptor beta chains from one sample, sequenced in a study of T cell repertoires in cytomegalovirus infection. TCRdb analysed the reads with MiXCR anew, one entry per CDR3 protein. The data contain about 300,000 distinct CDR3 sequences, about a tenth of them singletons. Sequencing was performed on PBMCs. The receptors come from a human donor in good health (CMV status not recorded). Some clones in this sample may be carry-over from other donors' samples.

As for this clonotype: This clone may be a read error of a much larger clone one base away. The J gene is TRBJ2-2, the V gene TRBV28; TRBD1 agrees at 7 bases. CDR3 length: 14 amino acids. In germline, CDR1 is MDHEN, CDR2 SYDVKM. V lost 5 bases and J lost 7; bases outside the gene matches: 7. CDR3 sequence: CASSNRGWVGELFF. CDR3 bases: TGTGCCAGCAGTAACAGGGGATGGGTCGGGGAGCTGTTTTTT.

This clonotype showed up many times. The CDR3 region is CASGRGGRFGNEKLFF. For the CDR3, the DNA is TGTGCCAGCGGGCGAGGGGGCAGGTTCGGGAATGAAAAACTGTTTTTT. This chain joins TRBV25-1 and TRBJ1-4; 7 bases map to TRBD1. The trim removed 8 bases at V and 5 bases at J, leaving 14 bases unmatched. The CDR3 runs to 16 residues. The germline CDR1 and CDR2 sequences are MGHDK and SYGVNS.

The chain couples TRBV29-1 to TRBJ2-7, with D possibly being TRBD1 (6 bases). CDR3 length: 14 residues. Per the germline V gene, CDR1 is SQVTM and CDR2 is ANQGSEA. V shed 2 bases and J shed 2 bases, with 13 bases lying between them. CDR3 residues: CSVELEDSPYEQYV. As DNA, the CDR3 is TGCAGCGTTGAACTGGAGGACAGCCCCTACGAGCAGTACGTC.

The table lists this clonotype with many counts. The chain links TRBV12-3 or TRBV12-4 to TRBJ2-7; D ambiguous. CDR3 size: 12 residues. The V end was cut by 2 bases, the J end by 7 bases, with 9 bases between. The CDR3 sequence is CASSLYLGEQYF. For the CDR3, the DNA is TGTGCCAGCAGTTTATACCTGGGGGAGCAGTACTTC.

This clonotype was seen ten or more times. The chain links TRBV7-8 to TRBJ2-3; D gene ambiguous. Germline V gene data show CDR1 as SGHVS and CDR2 as FQNEAQ. The CDR3 totals 12 residues. Trimming took 2 bases from V and 5 from J, leaving 5 bases between them. The DNA of the CDR3 is TGTGCCAGCAGCTTATGGAGAGATACGCAGTATTTT. Amino acids: CASSLWRDTQYF.

This clonotype appeared many times. The junction does not match germline at one end; this may be a read error. This chain joins TRBV7-3 and TRBJ2-3; 8 positions agree with TRBD1. This CDR3 is 14 amino acids long. Germline V CDR1 and CDR2: SGHTA, FQGTGA. The CDR3: CASSPGQGTDTQYF. CDR3 sequence (DNA): TGCGCCAGCAGCCCGGGACAGGGCACAGATACGCAGTATTTT.

V gene TRBV20-1 combines with J gene TRBJ2-2, with 7 bases that match TRBD1. With V trimmed by 4 bases and J by 0 bases, 2 bases remained unmatched. Germline-derived CDR1 and CDR2 are DFQATT and SNEGSKA (reference sequence). The CDR3 covers 14 residues. CDR3 coding DNA: TGCAGTGCTAAGGGGACAGCGAACACCGGGGAGCTGTTTTTT. This codes for CSAKGTANTGELFF.

This clonotype was counted between two and nine times. V and J are TRBV2 and TRBJ1-5, with D unresolved. V was shortened by 5 bases and J by 3 bases, with 8 bases between the two germline ends. The CDR3 has 13 amino acids. Germline loops: CDR1 SNHLY, CDR2 FYNNEI. The CDR3 loop is CASSWEVNQPQHF. CDR3 DNA: TGTGCCAGCAGTTGGGAGGTCAATCAGCCCCAGCATTTT.

In regard to this clonotype: A clone one base away is much larger, so this may be a read error. The chain joins TRBV20-1 to TRBJ2-1; possibly TRBD2 for D (6 bases). CDR3 length: 15 amino acids. Germline V CDR1 and CDR2: DFQATT, SNEGSKA (reference sequence). V was shortened by 4 bases and J by 5 bases, with 18 bases between the two germline ends. This chain's CDR3 is CSATKEEGLHNEQFF. In DNA form, the CDR3 reads TGCAGTGCTACCAAGGAGGAGGGACTTCACAATGAGCAGTTCTTC.

This clonotype was seen at least ten times. The V and J genes are TRBV12-3 or TRBV12-4 and TRBJ2-2, with D possibly being TRBD1 (7 bases). The V gene lost 5 bases and the J gene lost 6 bases, with 10 bases spanning the gap. The CDR3 is made up of 13 amino acids. The CDR3 reads CASSQGGAGELFF. The CDR3 nucleotides read TGTGCCAGCAGTCAGGGGGGAGCCGGGGAGCTGTTTTTT.

This clonotype has more than one count but fewer than ten. V is TRBV28 and J is TRBJ1-1; D unresolved. CDR1 is MDHEN, CDR2 SYDVKM, per germline. This CDR3 contains 10 residues. With 8 bases removed from V and 7 bases from J, the gap between germline ends came to 8 bases. CDR3: CASALHEAFF. CDR3 coding DNA: TGTGCCAGCGCCCTCCATGAAGCTTTCTTT.

The J gene is TRBJ2-1, the V gene TRBV5-5; 8 bases fit TRBD1. Per germline, CDR1 SGHKS and CDR2 YYEKEE (reference sequence). This CDR3 has 14 amino acids. V trimming: 2 bases; J trimming: 6 bases; junction bases outside the gene matches: 4. CDR3 nucleotide sequence: TGTGCCAGCAGCTTCGGACAGGGTTTCAATGAGCAGTTCTTC. Residues: CASSFGQGFNEQFF. Supplemented by reference TRBV5-5 and TRBJ2-1, the full variable domain reads DAGVTQSPTHLIKTRGQQVTLRCSPISGHKSVSWYQQVLGQGPQFIFQYYEKEERGRGNFPDRFSARQFPNYSSELNVNALLLGDSALYLCASSFGQGFNEQFFGPGTRLTVL.

The chain has TRBV20-1 and TRBJ2-3; 9 bases fit TRBD2. The CDR3 runs 14 residues. V shed 6 bases, J shed 3 bases, and the junction held 7 bases outside the gene matches. CDR1 and CDR2 from the germline V gene are DFQATT and SNEGSKA (reference sequence). The CDR3 region is CSANPAGGTDTQYF. In DNA, the CDR3 is TGCAGTGCCAATCCAGCGGGGGGAACAGATACGCAGTATTTT.

This clonotype was detected many times. The rearrangement uses TRBV7-3 and TRBJ2-2, with D possibly matching TRBD1 (7 bases). Germline loops: CDR1 SGHTA, CDR2 FQGTGA. V lost 6 bases and J lost 6, with 17 bases in between. This CDR3 comprises 15 residues. The CDR3 reads CASSSGTAGSGELFF. The CDR3 DNA sequence: TGTGCCAGCAGTTCCGGGACAGCGGGCTCCGGGGAGCTGTTTTTT.

This clonotype was seen at least ten times. The chain uses TRBV20-1 and TRBJ1-5, with TRBD1 matching 7 bases. Germline values: CDR1 DFQATT, CDR2 SNEGSKA (reference sequence). With 3 bases clipped from V and 3 bases from J, the junction kept 2 bases outside the gene matches. This CDR3 is 13 amino acids long. The CDR3 DNA reads TGCAGTGCTAGGGGACAGACCAATCAGCCCCAGCATTTT. It yields the protein CSARGQTNQPQHF.

The genes are TRBV28 and TRBJ1-2; TRBD1 might be the D (6 bases). The CDR3 runs to 14 residues. The ends were cut back, 6 bases at V and 0 bases at J, with 11 bases in the middle. Germline loops: CDR1 MDHEN, CDR2 SYDVKM. CDR3 amino acids: CASRIQGANYGYTF. The CDR3 DNA sequence: TGTGCCAGCAGGATACAGGGAGCTAACTATGGCTACACCTTC.

This clonotype was picked up many times. The chain is built from TRBV28 and TRBJ1-2; 8 bases map to TRBD1. Losses at the gene ends were 2 bases for V and 4 bases for J; bases not matched to a gene: 6. Germline V CDR1 and CDR2: MDHEN, SYDVKM. The CDR3 is 15 residues long. CDR3 protein: CASSLNPGQGYGYTF. The CDR3 nucleotides are TGTGCCAGCAGTTTAAACCCCGGACAGGGCTATGGCTACACCTTC.

The chain joins TRBV4-1 to TRBJ1-4; weak D call: TRBD1 (5 bases). The CDR3 runs to 17 residues. The V end lost 0 bases, the J end lost 0 bases, and 11 bases lay between the germline ends. CDR1 and CDR2 from the germline V gene are MGHRA and YSYEKL. The CDR3 sequence: CASSQDRPRATNEKLFF. In nucleotides, the CDR3 is TGCGCCAGCAGCCAAGATCGCCCCAGGGCAACTAATGAAAAACTGTTTTTT.

At least ten counts were recorded for this clonotype. The V gene is TRBV7-6, the J gene TRBJ2-1; tentative D call: TRBD1 (6 bases). Trimming removed 5 bases from V and 9 bases from J, with 23 bases in between. This CDR3 has 16 amino acids. CDR1 SGHVS and CDR2 FNYEAQ come from the germline V gene. CDR3 amino acids: CASSDLDSGALGEQFF. CDR3 nucleotide sequence: TGTGCCAGCAGCGACCTGGACAGTGGGGCCTTGGGTGAGCAGTTCTTC. The full variable domain, its missing parts supplied by reference TRBV7-6 and TRBJ2-1, is GAGVSQSPRYKVTKRGQDVALRCDPISGHVSLYWYRQALGQGPEFLTYFNYEAQQDKSGLPNDRFSAERPEGSISTLTIQRTEQRDSAMYRCASSDLDSGALGEQFFGPGTRLTVL.

The chain recombines TRBV20-1 with TRBJ1-1; the match to TRBD1 covers 8 bases. The ends lost 2 bases at V and 1 base at J; junction bases unmatched: 3. The CDR3 totals 14 residues. Germline CDR1 is DFQATT and CDR2 is SNEGSKA (reference sequence). This chain's CDR3 is CSARQGAQNTEAFF. CDR3 coding DNA: TGCAGTGCTAGACAGGGGGCTCAGAACACTGAAGCTTTCTTT.

The chain links TRBV25-1 to TRBJ1-4, with TRBD1 matching 7 bases. Germline-derived CDR1 and CDR2 are MGHDK and SYGVNS. V trimming: 5 bases; J trimming: 3 bases; junction bases outside the gene matches: 3. The CDR3 extends over 14 amino acids. The CDR3 DNA reads as TGTGCCAGCAGTCCGGGACAGTCTAATGAAAAACTGTTTTTT. Its protein is CASSPGQSNEKLFF. Looking up the rest from reference TRBV25-1 and TRBJ1-4 gives the full variable domain: EADIYQTPRYLVIGTGKKITLECSQTMGHDKMYWYQQDPGMELHLIHYSYGVNSTEKGDLSSESTVSRIRTEHFPLTLESARPSHTSQYLCASSPGQSNEKLFFGSGTQLSVL.

In this sample, this clonotype turned up many times. The chain recombines TRBV25-1 with TRBJ2-5; weak D call: TRBD2 (5 bases). Trimming stripped 1 base from V and 5 bases from J, with 17 bases between. Germline CDR1 and CDR2: MGHDK and SYGVNS. This CDR3 has 16 residues. The CDR3 region has the DNA TGTGCCAGCAGTGAATGGGTCGGAGGCGCTTACGAGACCCAGTACTTC. Protein product: CASSEWVGGAYETQYF.

At least ten counts were recorded for this clonotype. The rearrangement uses TRBV6-2 or TRBV6-3 and TRBJ2-1, with D maybe TRBD1 (6 bases). V was clipped by 0 bases and J by 9 bases, with 15 bases between them. This CDR3 has 15 amino acids. Looked up from germline, CDR1 is MNHEY and CDR2 is SVGEGT. CDR3 residues: CASSYSANLGGEQFF. For the CDR3, the DNA is TGTGCCAGCAGTTACTCGGCGAATCTAGGGGGTGAGCAGTTCTTC.

This clonotype was seen many times. The chain joins TRBV7-2 to TRBJ2-7; tentative D call: TRBD2 (7 bases). The V end was cut by 4 bases, the J end by 1 base, with 11 bases between. There are 14 residues in the CDR3. CDR1 is SGHTA, CDR2 FQGNSA, per germline. This chain's CDR3 is CASSWGGLSYEQYF. The CDR3 nucleotides read TGTGCCAGCAGCTGGGGGGGCCTTTCCTACGAGCAGTACTTC. Full variable domain (remainder filled in from reference TRBV7-2 and TRBJ2-7): GAGVSQSPSNKVTEKGKDVELRCDPISGHTALYWYRQSLGQGLEFLIYFQGNSAPDKSGLPSDRFSAERTGGSVSTLTIQRTQQEDSAVYLCASSWGGLSYEQYFGPGTRLTVT.

The sample holds a few counts of this clonotype. The rearrangement joins TRBV5-4 to TRBJ2-3, with 8 bases that match TRBD2. With V trimmed by 4 bases and J by 5 bases, 9 bases remained unmatched. CDR3 length: 15 residues. The germline CDR1 and CDR2 sequences are SGHNT and YYREEE (reference sequence). CDR3 DNA: TGTGCCAGCAGCCCTGGCGCGGGGGGCATAGATACGCAGTATTTT. It encodes CASSPGAGGIDTQYF.

As concerns this clonotype: With a much larger clone just one base away, this may be a read error. The chain employs TRBV19 and TRBJ1-2; D not certain. Germline V gene data show CDR1 as LNHDA and CDR2 as SQIVND (reference sequence). The CDR3 has 13 amino acids. The CDR3 coding sequence is TGTGCCAGTAGTATTATAGCCTCATATGGCTACGCCTTC. Protein product: CASSIIASYGYAF.

This clonotype has ten or more counts. The chain couples TRBV7-3 to TRBJ2-3; the D is unclear. Germline V lookup: CDR1 SGHTA, CDR2 FQGTGA. The CDR3 runs 14 residues. V gave up 3 bases and J gave up 0 bases, with 7 bases separating them. The CDR3 nucleotides read TGTGCCAGCAGCTTGACAACAAGCACAGATACGCAGTATTTT. This gives the protein CASSLTTSTDTQYF.

This clonotype occurred once. V and J are TRBV6-2 or TRBV6-3 and TRBJ2-2; possible D gene TRBD2, 6 bases. Germline lookup yields CDR1 MNHEY and CDR2 SVGEGT. Trimming left V 0 bases short and J 5 bases short, with 10 bases between. CDR3 length equals 15 residues. CDR3 region: CASSYSSAGTGELFF. The CDR3, as DNA: TGTGCCAGCAGTTACTCGTCGGCGGGGACCGGGGAGCTGTTTTTT.

This clonotype was counted only a few times. The chain's CDR3 is CASSSGTGFSAGTGELFF. CDR3 DNA: TGCGCCAGCAGCTCCGGGACAGGGTTTAGTGCTGGCACCGGGGAGCTGTTTTTT. V is TRBV10-1 and J is TRBJ2-2, with 9 bases matching TRBD1. The germline V gene has CDR1 WNHNN and CDR2 SYGVQD (reference sequence). CDR3 length equals 18 residues. V was clipped by 6 bases and J by 4 bases; unmatched bases: 15.